The rows below give T cell receptor beta chains drawn from one sample of a study of OX40 agonist ivuxolimab in advanced cancers. The assay was immunoSEQ multiplex PCR, and TCRdb's table has in-frame clones only and misses some. The table lists roughly 70,000 clones, 70% to 90% of them singletons. The sample in question was CD4+ or CD8+ T cells sorted from blood, obtained in a trial of the OX40 agonist ivuxolimab. The receptor source for this set is an adult with an advanced solid tumor such as melanoma, head and neck, liver or kidney cancer. Each CDR3 is given with its conserved first and last residue.

>TRBV2|TRBJ1-1
CASSLRQGRVTEAFF
>TRBV7-2|TRBJ1-3
CASSDLGGYSGNTIYF
>TRBV15|TRBJ1-1
CATSREASGGTEAFF
>TRBV5-1|TRBJ1-1
CASSLRTGEATEAFF
>TRBV5-4|TRBJ1-2
CASSLARRRGYTF
>TRBV29-1|TRBJ2-2
CSAQESRELFF
>TRBV5-1|TRBJ1-1
CASSLGQGVTEAFF
>TRBV5-6|TRBJ2-7
CASSFQVSEQYF
>TRBV10-3|TRBJ1-4
CAISDRRGAEEKLFF
>TRBV6-6|TRBJ1-3
CASSPRGSHSGNTIYF
>TRBV6-5|TRBJ2-1
CASSYGSNEQFF
>TRBV14|TRBJ1-3
CASSQDLRSGNTIYF
>TRBV5-6|TRBJ1-6
CASSLVSESPLHF
>TRBV12-5|TRBJ1-1
CASGSGKGTEAFF
>TRBV6-1|.
CASQQAGYEQYF
>TRBV4-3|TRBJ1-1
CASSHSRDTEAFF
>TRBV18|TRBJ1-2
CASSPNLGGGDYGYTF
>TRBV6-5|TRBJ1-4
CASRTGQEKLFF
>TRBV7-3|TRBJ2-6
CASSFSGGANVLTF
>TRBV5-4|TRBJ1-5
CASSLEHGQPQHF
>TRBV5-1|TRBJ2-5
CASSTQETQYF
>TRBV5-1|TRBJ2-3
CASTPGTSGYTDTQYF
>TRBV5-8|TRBJ2-3
CASSARDAPGNTDTQYF
>TRBV11-2|TRBJ1-3
CASSLAGPGNTIYF
>TRBV27|TRBJ1-6
CASTRVDRTNSPLHF
>TRBV7-2|TRBJ1-5
CASSFFAEGNQPQHF
>TRBV9|TRBJ2-7
CASSGPGPGNEQYF
>TRBV28|TRBJ2-3
CASTGAGGQLTDTQYF
>TRBV10-3|TRBJ2-5
CAISPNEETQYF
>TRBV7-9|TRBJ2-1
CASSLDLLTYNEQFF
>TRBV14|TRBJ1-4
CASSQAKWTSEKLFF
>TRBV6-6|TRBJ1-3
CASRLVGNTIYF
>TRBV19|TRBJ2-2
CASRSTGTGELFF
>TRBV7-9|TRBJ1-5
CASSLQGAVSNQPQHF
>TRBV19|TRBJ1-2
CASSRTANYGYTF
>TRBV19|TRBJ1-5
CASRSGFGNQPQHF
>TRBV19|TRBJ1-3
CASSMIGQTSGNTIYF
>TRBV28|TRBJ2-3
CATQGSTDTQYF
>TRBV7-2|TRBJ1-1
CASSVEWTSQAFF
>TRBV5-1|TRBJ1-2
CASSLDENYGYTF
>TRBV5-4|TRBJ1-1
CASSADGYTEAFF
>TRBV9|TRBJ1-3
CASSVDSSGNTIYF
>TRBV7-2|TRBJ2-1
CASSLERAVGEQFF